This T cell receptor beta chain stems from a study of CD4 T cells in relation to SARS-CoV-2 and coronaviruses. For the study at large: The HLA restriction of the shared crossreactive spike epitopes was mapped.

General study results and limits: The assay detects memory recall responses, not culture-primed primary responses.

Profiled with immunoSEQ multiplex PCR; TCRdb holds only in-frame clones, not every one. The table includes tens of thousands of clones, approximately 85% detected once. Of note for this clone: Its antigen is as yet unknown.

Trimming took off 0 bases at V and 1 base at J, with 13 bases between the two ends. The CDR3 covers 16 residues. Per germline, CDR1 SGHNT and CDR2 YYREEE (reference sequence). The origin of this receptor is an adult with COVID-19. The sequenced sample was memory CD4+ T cells from PBMCs. The chain combines TRBV5-4 with TRBJ2-5; tentatively, D is TRBD1 (6 bases). The CDR3 DNA sequence: TGTGCCAGCAGCTTGGGGGGACACCCGTCCCAAGAGACCCAGTACTTC. This gives the protein CASSLGGHPSQETQYF.